This passage covers 27 T cell receptor beta chains from one sample sequenced in a study of T cell responses to AZD1222 COVID-19 vaccine. The repertoire was sequenced with immunoSEQ multiplex PCR; TCRdb's copy has only in-frame clones and lacks some. There are around 150,000 clones in the sample; 90% to 95% occur only once, and around 7.1% lies in the top ten. Material: peripheral blood, obtained 28 days after the second AZD1222 dose. All receptors derive from an adult who received the AZD1222 COVID-19 vaccine.

The chain recombines TRBV7-9 with TRBJ1-3; D uncertain. This CDR3 comprises 14 residues. Germline V gene data show CDR1 as SEHNR and CDR2 as FQNEAQ (reference sequence). The V and J ends lost 2 bases and 4 bases respectively, with 9 bases between them. CDR3 amino acids: CASSLLSSGNTIYF. CDR3 nucleotide sequence: TGTGCCAGCAGCTTATTGTCTTCCGGAAACACCATATATTTT.

J is TRBJ2-6 and V is TRBV7-3, with D hard to call. CDR1 and CDR2 from the germline V gene are SGHTA and FQGTGA. The CDR3 covers 15 residues. V was trimmed by 2 bases and J by 0 bases, leaving 5 bases between them. CDR3 loop: CASSLFSSGANVLTF. CDR3 sequence (DNA): TGTGCCAGCAGCTTATTCAGCTCTGGGGCCAACGTCCTGACTTTC.

In DNA, the CDR3 is TGTGCCAGCAGCTTCCATGACAGGCCCTACGAGCAGTACTTC. Encoded protein: CASSFHDRPYEQYF. J is TRBJ2-7 and V is TRBV5-4; perhaps TRBD1 as D (6 bases). V lost 2 bases, J lost 2 bases, and 11 bases lay in between. The germline CDR1 and CDR2 sequences are SGHNT and YYREEE (reference sequence). The CDR3 totals 14 residues.

The chain links TRBV7-6 to TRBJ2-1; D remains unclear. V was cut by 0 bases and J by 10 bases, with 7 bases left in between. The germline gives CDR1 SGHVS, CDR2 FNYEAQ. The CDR3 has 12 residues. The CDR3 sequence is CASSLAYQEQFF. CDR3 DNA: TGTGCCAGCAGCTTAGCGTATCAGGAGCAGTTCTTC.

V and J are TRBV2 and TRBJ1-2, with D perhaps TRBD1 (5 bases). CDR1 SNHLY and CDR2 FYNNEI come from the germline V gene. The CDR3 extends over 14 amino acids. The V gene lost 6 bases and the J gene lost 0 bases, with 11 bases spanning the gap. The CDR3 DNA is TGTGCCAGCAGGGGGCTGAACTCTAACTATGGCTACACCTTC. Encoded protein: CASRGLNSNYGYTF.

The V and J genes are TRBV11-2 and TRBJ1-3; D is unresolved. Germline V gene lookup returns CDR1 SGHAT and CDR2 FQNNGV. V was trimmed by 5 bases and J by 2 bases, leaving 19 bases between them. This CDR3 contains 17 residues. In DNA form, the CDR3 reads TGTGCCAGCAGCCTTCTCTCCCGGGTACAACCTGGAAACACCATATATTTT. It codes for CASSLLSRVQPGNTIYF.

This clone has only one observation. J is TRBJ1-2 and V is TRBV11-3; a possible D gene is TRBD1 (6 bases). Between the trimmed V and J ends, which lost 5 bases and 6 bases, there was a span of 16 bases. The CDR3 length is 14 residues. Germline V gene data show CDR1 as SGHNT and CDR2 as YENEEA. The CDR3 sequence is CASSGGGGTHGYTF. CDR3 DNA: TGTGCCAGCAGCGGGGGAGGGGGTACCCATGGCTACACCTTC.

V and J are TRBV4-1 and TRBJ1-1; D call uncertain. The CDR3 sequence is 15 residues long. The V end lost 4 bases, the J end lost 4 bases, and 16 bases lay between the germline ends. CDR1 MGHRA and CDR2 YSYEKL come from the germline V gene. CDR3: CASSLRAVVGTEAFF. The CDR3 DNA follows: TGCGCCAGCAGCCTAAGAGCGGTTGTCGGCACTGAAGCTTTCTTT.

The rearrangement uses TRBV12-3 or TRBV12-4 and TRBJ1-5; D is uncertain. The CDR3 length is 13 residues. V was trimmed by 3 bases and J by 2 bases, leaving 5 bases between them. CDR3 nucleotides: TGTGCCAGCAGTTTCTTACGCAATCAGCCCCAGCATTTT. Amino acids: CASSFLRNQPQHF.

The rearrangement uses TRBV2 and TRBJ1-2, with 8 bases identical to TRBD1. The trim removed 9 bases at V and 3 bases at J, leaving 3 bases unmatched. This CDR3 is 12 amino acids long. Germline loops: CDR1 SNHLY, CDR2 FYNNEI. Here the CDR3 reads CARQGGDYGYTF. The CDR3 DNA sequence: TGTGCCAGACAGGGGGGGGACTATGGCTACACCTTC.

This CDR3 reads CASSAGGTANTEAFF. CDR3 in DNA: TGTGCCAGCAGCGCGGGGGGGACGGCAAACACTGAAGCTTTCTTT. The chain is built from TRBV9 and TRBJ1-1; D is possibly TRBD1 (5 bases). Germline CDR1 and CDR2: SGDLS and YYNGEE. The CDR3 spans 15 residues. Trimming stripped 3 bases from V and 2 bases from J, with 14 bases between.

CDR3 sequence reads: CASSVRGGLYEQYF. CDR3 in DNA: TGTGCCAGCAGTGTGCGGGGGGGACTCTACGAGCAGTACTTC. This chain connects TRBV2 to TRBJ2-7, with 9 bases matching TRBD2. Germline values: CDR1 SNHLY, CDR2 FYNNEI. This CDR3 has 14 amino acids. J lost 3 bases, V lost 4 bases, and 4 bases had no gene match. Drawing the rest from reference TRBV2 and TRBJ2-7, the complete variable domain is EPEVTQTPSHQVTQMGQEVILRCVPISNHLYFYWYRQILGQKVEFLVSFYNNEISEKSEIFDDQFSVERPDGSNFTLKIRSTKLEDSAMYFCASSVRGGLYEQYFGPGTRLTVT.

The chain joins TRBV7-2 to TRBJ1-3, with D unresolved. The CDR3 length is 14 residues. V lost 0 bases and J lost 6, with 9 bases in between. Germline V CDR1 and CDR2: SGHTA, FQGNSA. The DNA for the CDR3 is TGTGCCAGCAGCTTAGCGCGGACTCTAAACACCATATATTTT. It is translated as CASSLARTLNTIYF.

This clone showed up just once. CDR3 sequence (DNA): TGTGCCAGCAGTTTGCGGACGGGTAATCAGCCCCAGCATTTT. This gives the protein CASSLRTGNQPQHF. The V call is TRBV27, the J call TRBJ1-5; no clear D. Per the germline V gene, CDR1 is MNHEY and CDR2 is SMNVEV (reference sequence). V lost 3 bases and J lost 4, with 10 bases in between. The CDR3 has 14 residues.

The chain combines TRBV11-3 with TRBJ1-4, with D tentatively TRBD1 (5 bases). V was shortened by 5 bases and J by 8 bases, with 15 bases between the two germline ends. This CDR3 is 14 amino acids long. Germline values: CDR1 SGHNT, CDR2 YENEEA. The CDR3 DNA reads as TGTGCCAGCAGCCCCAAAACGGGGGACGAAAAACTGTTTTTT. Translation gives CASSPKTGDEKLFF.

This rearrangement joins TRBV12-3 or TRBV12-4 to TRBJ1-1; D unclear. CDR3 length: 12 amino acids. Trimming pared 3 bases from V and 5 bases from J, leaving 7 bases between. The CDR3 DNA sequence: TGTGCCAGCAGTTTTGCCGGAACTGAAGCTTTCTTT. Amino acids: CASSFAGTEAFF.

The chain links TRBV7-3 to TRBJ2-3, with 10 bases identical to TRBD2. There are 14 residues in the CDR3. V trimming: 5 bases; J trimming: 4 bases; junction bases outside the gene matches: 3. Germline V lookup: CDR1 SGHTA, CDR2 FQGTGA. Here the CDR3 reads CASSASGGADTQYF. The CDR3 DNA sequence: TGTGCCAGCAGCGCCAGCGGGGGGGCAGATACGCAGTATTTT.

The CDR3 bases are TGTGCCAGCAGCCCCGCCGGGGGGAGGAAAGAGACCCAGTACTTC. Translation gives CASSPAGGRKETQYF. The chain is built from TRBV2 and TRBJ2-5; 7 nucleotides agree with TRBD2. Trimming cost V 6 bases and J 3 bases; bases outside gene matches: 10. Germline assignment: CDR1 SNHLY and CDR2 FYNNEI. This CDR3 spans 15 amino acids.

In nucleotides, the CDR3 is TGTGCCAGCAGTTTATGGAGTGCGGGGATCGGGGAGCTGTTTTTT. Translation gives CASSLWSAGIGELFF. The V call is TRBV27, the J call TRBJ2-2; D possibly corresponds to TRBD2 (6 bases). Trimming took 1 base from V and 7 from J, leaving 13 bases between them. The CDR3 runs to 15 residues. In germline, CDR1 is MNHEY, CDR2 SMNVEV (reference sequence).

This chain links TRBV6-5 with TRBJ2-7; perhaps TRBD1 as D (6 bases). Germline lookup yields CDR1 MNHEY and CDR2 SVGAGI. V dropped 0 bases and J dropped 3 bases, with 12 bases sitting between them. This CDR3 spans 15 amino acids. The CDR3 spells CASSYSAYRDYEQYF. The DNA for the CDR3 is TGTGCCAGCAGTTACTCGGCATACAGGGACTACGAGCAGTACTTC.

The J gene is TRBJ1-2, the V gene TRBV7-9, with D maybe TRBD1 (6 bases). CDR1 is SEHNR, CDR2 FQNEAQ, per germline (reference sequence). This CDR3 spans 13 amino acids. The V and J ends lost 5 bases and 8 bases respectively, with 15 bases between them. The CDR3 DNA reads TGTGCCAGCAGCGTTGGGGGCCTGGGAGGCTACACCTTC. This sequence encodes CASSVGGLGGYTF.

The chain couples TRBV7-2 to TRBJ1-3; D perhaps matches TRBD1 (6 bases). This CDR3 is 13 amino acids long. Germline CDR1 reads SGHTA; CDR2 reads FQGNSA. Trimming shortened V by 0 bases and J by 7 bases, and 7 bases separated the two germline ends. CDR3 in DNA: TGTGCCAGCAGCTTAGCAGGGGGGAACACCATATATTTT. This translates into CASSLAGGNTIYF.

The rearrangement joins TRBV30 to TRBJ1-6, with 8 bases fitting TRBD1. With V trimmed by 1 base and J by 8 bases, 10 bases remained unmatched. The CDR3 is made up of 16 amino acids. Germline-derived CDR1 and CDR2 are GTSNPN and SVGIG (reference sequence). CDR3 DNA sequence: TGTGCCTGGAGTGGGGGACGGACAGGGAATGATTCACCCCTCCACTTT. This translates into CAWSGGRTGNDSPLHF.

CDR3 protein: CASSFTGGSPYNEQFF. The CDR3 DNA reads as TGTGCCAGCAGCTTTACGGGGGGTAGCCCCTACAATGAGCAGTTCTTC. This chain connects TRBV5-8 to TRBJ2-1; TRBD2 matches 7 bases. Trimming cost V 2 bases and J 2 bases; bases outside gene matches: 7. The CDR3 length is 16 residues. Germline values: CDR1 SGHTS, CDR2 YDEGEE.

V and J are TRBV28 and TRBJ2-2; 9 bases agree with TRBD2. The germline V gene encodes CDR1 MDHEN and CDR2 SYDVKM. The CDR3 has 16 residues. V dropped 5 bases and J dropped 6; count of bases not matched to a gene: 10. The CDR3 protein is CASSHLAGRVAGELFF. The CDR3 nucleotides read TGTGCCAGCAGTCACCTAGCGGGGCGAGTCGCCGGGGAGCTGTTTTTT.

The chain has TRBV30 and TRBJ2-7, with D unresolved. The CDR3 is made up of 15 amino acids. CDR1 and CDR2 from the germline V gene are GTSNPN and SVGIG (reference sequence). V lost 1 base and J lost 1, with 14 bases in between. The CDR3 DNA reads as TGTGCCTGGAGTGGGGTAGGAGTGAGTTCCTACGAGCAGTACTTC. It codes for CAWSGVGVSSYEQYF.

The rearrangement uses TRBV7-9 and TRBJ2-2; 11 bases are a match to TRBD1. Germline V gene sequence: CDR1 SEHNR, CDR2 FQNEAQ (reference sequence). The CDR3 is 16 amino acids. J was trimmed by 5 bases and V by 5 bases; bases with no gene match: 7. The CDR3 loop is CASSTTGTGGTGELFF. As DNA, the CDR3 is TGTGCCAGCAGCACGACCGGGACAGGGGGTACCGGGGAGCTGTTTTTT. Using reference TRBV7-9 and TRBJ2-2 for the parts outside the CDR3, the full variable domain is DTGVSQNPRHKITKRGQNVTFRCDPISEHNRLYWYRQTLGQGPEFLTYFQNEAQLEKSRLLSDRFSAERPKGSFSTLEIQRTEQGDSAMYLCASSTTGTGGTGELFFGEGSRLTVL.